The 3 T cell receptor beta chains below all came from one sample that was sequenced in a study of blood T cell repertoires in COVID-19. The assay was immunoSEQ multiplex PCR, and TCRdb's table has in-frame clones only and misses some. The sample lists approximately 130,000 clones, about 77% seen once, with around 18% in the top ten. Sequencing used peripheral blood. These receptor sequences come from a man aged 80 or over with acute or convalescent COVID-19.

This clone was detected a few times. In DNA, the CDR3 is TGTGCCAGCTCACGGACAGGCCAAGAGACCCAGTACTTC. Encoded protein: CASSRTGQETQYF. The V gene is TRBV18, the J gene TRBJ2-5; TRBD1 agrees at 7 bases. V gave up 4 bases and J gave up 1 base; unmatched junction bases: 0. Germline CDR1 and CDR2: KGHSH and LQKENI. This CDR3 has 13 amino acids.

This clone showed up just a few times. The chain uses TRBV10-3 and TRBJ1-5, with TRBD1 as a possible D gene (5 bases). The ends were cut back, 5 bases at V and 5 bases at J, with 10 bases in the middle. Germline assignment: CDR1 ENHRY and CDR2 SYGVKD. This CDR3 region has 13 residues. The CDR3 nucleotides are TGTGCCATCAGTCAAGGGGAAGATCAGCCCCAGCATTTT. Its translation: CAISQGEDQPQHF.

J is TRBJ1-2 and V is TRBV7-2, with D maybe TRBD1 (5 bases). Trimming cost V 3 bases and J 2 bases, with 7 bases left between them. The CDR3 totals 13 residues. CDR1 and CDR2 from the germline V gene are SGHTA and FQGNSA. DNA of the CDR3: TGTGCCAGCAGCTTGGGGGGGAACTATGGCTACACCTTC. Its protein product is CASSLGGNYGYTF.